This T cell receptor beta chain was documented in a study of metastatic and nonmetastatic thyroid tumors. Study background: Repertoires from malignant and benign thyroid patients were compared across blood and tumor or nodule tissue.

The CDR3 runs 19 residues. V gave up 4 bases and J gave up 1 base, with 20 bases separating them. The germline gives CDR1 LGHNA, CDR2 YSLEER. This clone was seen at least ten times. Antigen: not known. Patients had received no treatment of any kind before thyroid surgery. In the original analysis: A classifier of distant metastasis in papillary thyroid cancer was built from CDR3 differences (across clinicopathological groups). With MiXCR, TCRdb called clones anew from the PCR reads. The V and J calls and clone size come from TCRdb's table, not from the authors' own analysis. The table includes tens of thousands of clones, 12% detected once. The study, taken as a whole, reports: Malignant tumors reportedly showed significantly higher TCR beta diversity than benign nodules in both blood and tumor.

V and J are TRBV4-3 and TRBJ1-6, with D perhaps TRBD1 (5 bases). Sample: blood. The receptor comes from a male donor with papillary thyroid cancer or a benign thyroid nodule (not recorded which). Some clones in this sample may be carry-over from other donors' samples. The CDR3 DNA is TGCGCCAGCAGCCCACTCTTTAGTTTGGGGGGTTCCTATAATTCACCCCTCCACTTT. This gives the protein CASSPLFSLGGSYNSPLHF.